This TCR beta chain derives from a study of blood T cell repertoires in COVID-19. Original processing methods: Estimation of nucleated cell counts was performed using reference gene primer amplification. The table came from immunoSEQ multiplex PCR; TCRdb's copy has only in-frame clones and leaves some out. From that table come the V and J calls and clone size; the DNA was used to work out D and trimming. Counted here are 330,000 or so clones, 92% occurring once; the ten biggest clones make up about a fifth. Trimming shortened V by 7 bases and J by 8 bases, and 15 bases separated the two germline ends. The CDR3 sequence is 12 residues long. Germline CDR1 is SGDLS and CDR2 is YYNGEE.

This chain links TRBV9 with TRBJ1-2; D call uncertain. This sequence originates from a woman between 25 and 40 years old who had recovered from COVID-19. Sequencing input: PBMCs or T cells enriched from blood (not recorded which). This CDR3 is CASERWPRGYTF. The CDR3 DNA follows: TGTGCCAGCGAGAGATGGCCCAGGGGCTACACCTTC.